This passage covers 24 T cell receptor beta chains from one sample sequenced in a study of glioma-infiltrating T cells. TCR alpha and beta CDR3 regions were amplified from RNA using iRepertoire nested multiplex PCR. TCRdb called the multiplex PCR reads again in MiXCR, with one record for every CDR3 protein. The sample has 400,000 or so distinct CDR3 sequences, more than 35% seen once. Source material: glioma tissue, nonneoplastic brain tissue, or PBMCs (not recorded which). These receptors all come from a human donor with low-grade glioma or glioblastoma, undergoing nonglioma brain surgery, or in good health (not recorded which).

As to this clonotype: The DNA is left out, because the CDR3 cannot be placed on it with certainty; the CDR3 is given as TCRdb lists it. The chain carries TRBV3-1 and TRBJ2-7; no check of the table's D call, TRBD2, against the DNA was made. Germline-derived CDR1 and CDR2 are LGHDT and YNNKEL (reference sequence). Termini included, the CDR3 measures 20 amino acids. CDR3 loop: CASSFYICSRTSVDSYEQYF.

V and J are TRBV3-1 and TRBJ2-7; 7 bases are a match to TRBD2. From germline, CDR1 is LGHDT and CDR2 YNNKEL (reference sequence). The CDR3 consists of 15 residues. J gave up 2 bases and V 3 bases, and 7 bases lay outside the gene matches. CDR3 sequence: CASSHSSGATYEQYF. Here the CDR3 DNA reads TGTGCCAGCAGCCACTCTAGCGGCGCAACCTACGAGCAGTACTTC.

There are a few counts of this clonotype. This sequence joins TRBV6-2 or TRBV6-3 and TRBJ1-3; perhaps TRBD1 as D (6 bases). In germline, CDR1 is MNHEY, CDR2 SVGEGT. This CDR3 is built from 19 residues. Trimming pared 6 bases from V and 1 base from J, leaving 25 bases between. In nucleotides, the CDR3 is TGTGCCAGCAGCGAGGACAGCTTTCAACTGGACTGGTCTGGAAACACCATATATTTT. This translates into CASSEDSFQLDWSGNTIYF.

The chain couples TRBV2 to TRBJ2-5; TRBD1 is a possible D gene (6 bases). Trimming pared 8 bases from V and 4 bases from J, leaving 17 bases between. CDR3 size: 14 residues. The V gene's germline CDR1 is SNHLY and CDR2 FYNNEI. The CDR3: CASLGFLGGETQYF. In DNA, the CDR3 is TGTGCCAGCCTAGGATTTCTAGGGGGAGAGACCCAGTACTTC.

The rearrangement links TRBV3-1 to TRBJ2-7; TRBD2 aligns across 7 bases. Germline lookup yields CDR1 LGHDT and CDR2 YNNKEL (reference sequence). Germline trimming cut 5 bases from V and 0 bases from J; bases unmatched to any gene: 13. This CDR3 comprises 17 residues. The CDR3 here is CASSALEAGALSYEQYF. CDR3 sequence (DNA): TGTGCCAGCAGCGCCCTGGAGGCGGGAGCCCTCTCCTACGAGCAGTACTTC.

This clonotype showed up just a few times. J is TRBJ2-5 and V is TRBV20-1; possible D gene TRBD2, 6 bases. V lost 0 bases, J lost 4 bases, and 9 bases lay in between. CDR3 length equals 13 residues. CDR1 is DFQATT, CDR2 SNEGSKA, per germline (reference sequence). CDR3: CSAREGGRETQYF. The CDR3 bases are TGCAGTGCTAGAGAGGGGGGACGAGAGACCCAGTACTTC.

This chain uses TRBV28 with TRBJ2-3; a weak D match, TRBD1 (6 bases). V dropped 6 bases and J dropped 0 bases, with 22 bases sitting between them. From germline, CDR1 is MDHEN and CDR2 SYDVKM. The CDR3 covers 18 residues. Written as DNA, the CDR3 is TGTGCCAGCAGCCAAAAGGGGGAGAGGTGGAAAAGCACAGATACGCAGTATTTT. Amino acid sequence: CASSQKGERWKSTDTQYF. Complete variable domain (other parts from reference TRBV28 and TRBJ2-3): DVKVTQSSRYLVKRTGEKVFLECVQDMDHENMFWYRQDPGLGLRLIYFSYDVKMKEKGDIPEGYSVSREKKERFSLILESASTNQTSMYLCASSQKGERWKSTDTQYFGPGTRLTVL.

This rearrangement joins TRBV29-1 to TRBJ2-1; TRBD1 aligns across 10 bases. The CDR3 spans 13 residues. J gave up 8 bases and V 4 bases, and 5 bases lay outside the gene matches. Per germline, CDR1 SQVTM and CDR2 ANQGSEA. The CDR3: CSVVGGQGYEQFF. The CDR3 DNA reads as TGCAGCGTTGTTGGGGGACAGGGGTATGAGCAGTTCTTC.

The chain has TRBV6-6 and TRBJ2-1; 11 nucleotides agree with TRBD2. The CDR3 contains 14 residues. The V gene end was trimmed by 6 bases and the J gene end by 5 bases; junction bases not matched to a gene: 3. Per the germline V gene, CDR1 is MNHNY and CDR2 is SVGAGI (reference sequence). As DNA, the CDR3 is TGTGCCAGCAGCGCGGGACTAGCGGACAATGAGCAGTTCTTC. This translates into CASSAGLADNEQFF.

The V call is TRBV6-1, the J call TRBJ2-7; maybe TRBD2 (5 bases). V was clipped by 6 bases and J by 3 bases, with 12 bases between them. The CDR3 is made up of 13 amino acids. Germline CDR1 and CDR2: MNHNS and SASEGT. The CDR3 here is CASSPNEGYEQYF. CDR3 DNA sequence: TGTGCCAGCAGCCCCAATGAGGGCTACGAGCAGTACTTC.

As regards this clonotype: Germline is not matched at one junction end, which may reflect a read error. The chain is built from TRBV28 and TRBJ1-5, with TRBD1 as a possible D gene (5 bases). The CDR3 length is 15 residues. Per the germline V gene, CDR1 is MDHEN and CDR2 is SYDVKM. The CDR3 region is CASSFKTERALPQRF. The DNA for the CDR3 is TGTGCCAGCAGTTTTAAGACAGAAAGAGCATTACCCCAGCGTTTT.

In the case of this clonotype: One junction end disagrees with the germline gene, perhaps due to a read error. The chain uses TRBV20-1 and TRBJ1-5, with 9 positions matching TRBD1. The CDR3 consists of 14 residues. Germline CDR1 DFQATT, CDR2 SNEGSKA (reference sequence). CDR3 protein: CSATGTGPNQHQDF. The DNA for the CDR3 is TGCAGTGCTACTGGGACAGGGCCCAATCAGCACCAGGATTTT.

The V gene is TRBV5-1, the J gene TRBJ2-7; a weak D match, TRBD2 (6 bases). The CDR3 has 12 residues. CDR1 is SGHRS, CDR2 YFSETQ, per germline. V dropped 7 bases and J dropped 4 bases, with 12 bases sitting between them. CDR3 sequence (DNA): TGCGCCAGCGCGGCGGAGGGGTACGAGCAGTACTTC. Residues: CASAAEGYEQYF.

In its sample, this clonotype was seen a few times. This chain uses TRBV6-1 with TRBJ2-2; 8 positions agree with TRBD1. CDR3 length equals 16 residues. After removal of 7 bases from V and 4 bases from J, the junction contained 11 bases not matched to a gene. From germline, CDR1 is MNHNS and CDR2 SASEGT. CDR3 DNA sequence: TGTGCCAGCACTCGCCATACAGGACAGGGCACCGGGGAGCTGTTTTTT. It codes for CASTRHTGQGTGELFF.

In nucleotides, the CDR3 is TGTGCCAGCAGCCGCGGGACTTACTCCTACAATGAGCAGTTCTTC. Protein product: CASSRGTYSYNEQFF. The chain is built from TRBV7-3 and TRBJ2-1; a weak D match, TRBD2 (6 bases). V was trimmed by 5 bases and J by 0 bases, leaving 11 bases between them. The CDR3 contains 15 residues. The germline CDR1 and CDR2 sequences are SGHTA and FQGTGA.

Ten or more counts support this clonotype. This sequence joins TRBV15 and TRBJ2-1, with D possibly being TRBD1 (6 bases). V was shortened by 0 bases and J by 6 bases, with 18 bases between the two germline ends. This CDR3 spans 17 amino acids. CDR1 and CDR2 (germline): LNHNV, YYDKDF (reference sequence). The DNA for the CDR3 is TGTGCCACCAGCAGAGATCGAGTGAACAGGGATGGCAATGAGCAGTTCTTC. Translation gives CATSRDRVNRDGNEQFF.

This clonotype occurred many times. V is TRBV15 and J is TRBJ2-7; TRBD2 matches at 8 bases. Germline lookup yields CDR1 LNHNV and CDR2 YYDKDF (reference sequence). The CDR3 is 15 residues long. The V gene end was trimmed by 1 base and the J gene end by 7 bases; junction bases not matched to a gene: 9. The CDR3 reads CATSRVRAGEIEQYF. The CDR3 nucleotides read TGTGCCACCAGCAGAGTACGAGCGGGAGAAATTGAGCAGTACTTC. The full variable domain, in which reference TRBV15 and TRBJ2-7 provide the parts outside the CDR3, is DAMVIQNPRYQVTQFGKPVTLSCSQTLNHNVMYWYQQKSSQAPKLLFHYYDKDFNNEADTPDNFQSRRPNTSFCFLDIRSPGLGDTAMYLCATSRVRAGEIEQYFGPGTRLTVT.

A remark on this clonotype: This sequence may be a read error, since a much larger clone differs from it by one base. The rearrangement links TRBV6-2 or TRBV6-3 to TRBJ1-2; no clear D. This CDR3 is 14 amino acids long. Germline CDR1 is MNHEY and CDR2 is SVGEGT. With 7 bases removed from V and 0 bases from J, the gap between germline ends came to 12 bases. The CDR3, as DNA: TGTGCCAGCAATCGCCTTACTACTAACTATGGCTACACCTTC. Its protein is CASNRLTTNYGYTF.

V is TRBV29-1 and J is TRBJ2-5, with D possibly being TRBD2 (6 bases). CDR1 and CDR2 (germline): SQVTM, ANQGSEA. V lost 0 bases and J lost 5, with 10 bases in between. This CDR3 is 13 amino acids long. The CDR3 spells CSVEEDYRETQYF. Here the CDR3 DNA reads TGCAGCGTTGAAGAGGACTACAGGGAGACCCAGTACTTC.

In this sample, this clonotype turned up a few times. This chain's CDR3 is CASRQASGNTIYF. CDR3 sequence (DNA): TGTGCCAGCAGACAGGCGTCTGGAAACACCATATATTTT. V is TRBV7-3 and J is TRBJ1-3, with D perhaps matching TRBD1 (5 bases). Trimming removed 6 bases from V and 1 base from J, with 7 bases in between. The germline V gene encodes CDR1 SGHTA and CDR2 FQGTGA. The CDR3 contains 13 residues.

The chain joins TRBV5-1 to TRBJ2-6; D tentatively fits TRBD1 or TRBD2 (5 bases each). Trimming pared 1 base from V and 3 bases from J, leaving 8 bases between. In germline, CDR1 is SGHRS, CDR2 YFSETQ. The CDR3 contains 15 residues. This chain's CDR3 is CASSLQGVGANVLTF. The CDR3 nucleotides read TGCGCCAGCAGCTTGCAGGGAGTTGGGGCCAACGTCCTGACTTTC.

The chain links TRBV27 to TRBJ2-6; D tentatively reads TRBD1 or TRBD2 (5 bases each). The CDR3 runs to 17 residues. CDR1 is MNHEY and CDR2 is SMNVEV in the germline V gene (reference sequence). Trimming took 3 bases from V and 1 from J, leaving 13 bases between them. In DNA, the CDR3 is TGTGCCAGCAGTTTGGCTGGGGGACCTTCTGGGGCCAACGTCCTGACTTTC. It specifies CASSLAGGPSGANVLTF.

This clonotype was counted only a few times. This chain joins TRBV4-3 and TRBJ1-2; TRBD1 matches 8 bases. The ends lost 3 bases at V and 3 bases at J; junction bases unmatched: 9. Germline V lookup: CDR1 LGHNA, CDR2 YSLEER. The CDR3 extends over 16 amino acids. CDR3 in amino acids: CASSHRYGGQDYGYTF. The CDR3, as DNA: TGCGCCAGCAGCCACCGCTATGGGGGACAGGACTATGGCTACACCTTC.

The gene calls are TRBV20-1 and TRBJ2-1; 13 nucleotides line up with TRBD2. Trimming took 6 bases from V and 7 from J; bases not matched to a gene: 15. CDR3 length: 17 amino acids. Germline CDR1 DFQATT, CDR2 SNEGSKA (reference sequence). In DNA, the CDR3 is TGCAGTGCCACCCACCCGACCGGGACTAGCGGGGTAAATGAGCAGTTCTTC. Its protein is CSATHPTGTSGVNEQFF.